This passage covers 14 T cell receptor beta chains from one sample sequenced in a study of blood T cells in healthy people across ages (dated by TCRdb to about 2015). Library construction relied on 5' RACE. Instrument on record: Illumina HiSeq 2500. A second PCR of about 7 to 12 cycles was run with a J-beta primer mix and a sample-barcoded 5' primer. TCRdb trimmed the raw reads at Q25, called clones with MiXCR and kept productive beta chains. When rows share a CDR3 protein, they turn into one entry using the most common DNA and genes. In all, the sample holds hundreds of thousands of distinct CDR3 sequences, and roughly half of those were seen once. Clones ranked in the top ten supply about 13% of the sample. Material: blood. Receptor source: an elderly woman in good health.

This clonotype was picked up one time. The rearrangement joins TRBV20-1 to TRBJ2-7, with D tentatively TRBD1 (6 bases). The length of the CDR3 is 15 residues. From germline, CDR1 is DFQATT and CDR2 SNEGSKA (reference sequence). The ends were cut back, 5 bases at V and 2 bases at J, with 19 bases in the middle. The CDR3 region has the DNA TGCAGTGCTCTGAAACAGGGCTTCTCCACCTACGAGCAGTACTTC. Protein product: CSALKQGFSTYEQYF.

This clonotype was detected only a few times. V and J are TRBV2 and TRBJ1-1; weak D call: TRBD1 (5 bases). CDR1 is SNHLY and CDR2 is FYNNEI in the germline V gene. V dropped 1 base and J dropped 11 bases, with 8 bases sitting between them. This CDR3 region has 11 residues. The CDR3 sequence: CASSEGRGAFF. CDR3 nucleotides: TGTGCCAGCAGTGAAGGAAGGGGTGCTTTCTTT.

This clonotype occurred many times. V is TRBV7-9 and J is TRBJ2-3; D is possibly TRBD1 (6 bases). Between the trimmed V and J ends, which lost 3 bases and 1 base, there was a span of 11 bases. The CDR3 sequence is 15 residues long. Germline CDR1 reads SEHNR; CDR2 reads FQNEAQ (reference sequence). CDR3 sequence reads: CASSFARGGTDTQYF. The DNA for the CDR3 is TGTGCCAGCAGCTTCGCCAGGGGTGGCACAGATACGCAGTATTTT.

This clonotype has only a few counts. The chain carries TRBV7-2 and TRBJ2-1; 13 nucleotides match TRBD2. The V segment lost 5 bases and the J segment 6 bases; nucleotides outside the gene matches: 7. Germline CDR1 is SGHTA and CDR2 is FQGNSA. CDR3 length equals 16 residues. The CDR3 sequence: CASSGTSGNRINEQFF. The CDR3 DNA is TGTGCCAGCAGCGGGACTAGCGGGAATAGGATCAATGAGCAGTTCTTC. Looking up the rest from reference TRBV7-2 and TRBJ2-1 gives the full variable domain: GAGVSQSPSNKVTEKGKDVELRCDPISGHTALYWYRQSLGQGLEFLIYFQGNSAPDKSGLPSDRFSAERTGGSVSTLTIQRTQQEDSAVYLCASSGTSGNRINEQFFGPGTRLTVL.

As to this clonotype: A much larger clone lies a single base off, so this may be a read error. The chain recombines TRBV10-3 with TRBJ1-6; D gene uncertain. The CDR3 length is 16 residues. The germline gives CDR1 ENHRY, CDR2 SYGVKD. DNA of the CDR3: TGTGCCATCAGTGAGGCGGCGGCACTTTATAATTCACCCCTCCCCTTT. Translated, it gives CAISEAAALYNSPLPF.

CDR3 nucleotides: TGCGCCAGCAACCGGGGCAGGGGGACAGATACGCAGTATTTT. Its translation is CASNRGRGTDTQYF. V gene TRBV5-1 combines with J gene TRBJ2-3; 7 nucleotides line up with TRBD1. The CDR3 covers 14 residues. Germline-derived CDR1 and CDR2 are SGHRS and YFSETQ. With V trimmed by 6 bases and J by 3 bases, 7 bases remained unmatched.

In its sample, this clonotype was seen a few times. The rearrangement joins TRBV10-3 to TRBJ2-2, with unresolved D. This CDR3 has 13 amino acids. Trimming removed 8 bases at V and 2 bases at J, with 9 bases between. Germline values: CDR1 ENHRY, CDR2 SYGVKD. The CDR3: CAIEPGNTGELFF. Written as DNA, the CDR3 is TGTGCCATCGAGCCGGGTAACACCGGGGAGCTGTTTTTT.

This clonotype was observed at least ten times. The gene calls are TRBV10-3 and TRBJ2-3; no firm D call. Trimming pared 10 bases from V and 0 bases from J, leaving 8 bases between. The CDR3 is 12 amino acids. The germline V gene encodes CDR1 ENHRY and CDR2 SYGVKD. The CDR3 DNA reads as TGTGCCACCGCGGACAGCACAGATACGCAGTATTTT. Protein: CATADSTDTQYF.

This clonotype showed up just a few times. The CDR3 spells CASSLGTGDRTGELFF. As DNA, the CDR3 is TGCGCCAGCAGCTTGGGGACAGGGGATCGGACCGGGGAGCTGTTTTTT. This rearrangement joins TRBV5-1 to TRBJ2-2; 9 positions match TRBD1. The length of the CDR3 is 16 residues. Unmatched junction bases numbered 5, after V lost 0 bases and J lost 5 bases. The germline gives CDR1 SGHRS, CDR2 YFSETQ. Filled out from reference TRBV5-1 and TRBJ2-2, the complete variable domain reads KAGVTQTPRYLIKTRGQQVTLSCSPISGHRSVSWYQQTPGQGLQFLFEYFSETQRNKGNFPGRFSGRQFSNSRSEMNVSTLELGDSALYLCASSLGTGDRTGELFFGEGSRLTVL.

The table lists this clonotype with a few counts. The V call is TRBV29-1, the J call TRBJ2-2; TRBD2 aligns across 10 bases. CDR1 is SQVTM, CDR2 ANQGSEA, per germline. The length of the CDR3 is 15 residues. J lost 5 bases, V lost 5 bases, and 8 bases had no gene match. The CDR3 spells CSVRLAGELTGELFF. The CDR3 DNA follows: TGCAGCGTTCGGCTAGCGGGAGAGTTAACCGGGGAGCTGTTTTTT.

The chain links TRBV14 to TRBJ2-2; 8 bases are a match to TRBD1. The CDR3 has 15 residues. The V and J ends lost 4 bases and 6 bases, in that order; junction bases with no gene match: 7. Germline V gene data show CDR1 as SGHDN and CDR2 as FVKESK. The CDR3 DNA reads as TGTGCCAGCAGCCCTTACAGGGGGATCGCCGGGGAGCTGTTTTTT. Protein: CASSPYRGIAGELFF.

This clonotype appeared a single time. This rearrangement joins TRBV4-1 to TRBJ2-7; possible D gene TRBD1, 5 bases. The CDR3 extends over 15 amino acids. V lost 3 bases, J lost 3 bases, and 15 bases lay in between. Germline V gene sequence: CDR1 MGHRA, CDR2 YSYEKL. CDR3 sequence reads: CASSHSTERNYEQYF. The CDR3 coding sequence is TGCGCCAGCAGCCATTCGACAGAGCGTAACTACGAGCAGTACTTC.

The CDR3 coding sequence is TGTGCCAGCAGCTCATGGGGGGGGATGAGCTCCTACAATGAGCAGTACTTC. It is translated as CASSSWGGMSSYNEQYF. The V gene is TRBV7-9, the J gene TRBJ2-1, with 7 bases aligning to TRBD2. The closer fit of TRBJ2-7 to the DNA end suggests the J call may be wrong. The CDR3 runs 17 residues. CDR1 SEHNR and CDR2 FQNEAQ come from the germline V gene (reference sequence).

In this sample, this clonotype turned up many times. The genes are TRBV7-9 and TRBJ2-3; D gene ambiguous. Germline assignment: CDR1 SEHNR and CDR2 FQNEAQ (reference sequence). CDR3 length: 13 amino acids. Trimming took off 0 bases at V and 4 bases at J, with 5 bases between the two ends. CDR3 nucleotides: TGTGCCAGCAGCTTAGCGCCGGCAGATACGCAGTATTTT. It encodes CASSLAPADTQYF.